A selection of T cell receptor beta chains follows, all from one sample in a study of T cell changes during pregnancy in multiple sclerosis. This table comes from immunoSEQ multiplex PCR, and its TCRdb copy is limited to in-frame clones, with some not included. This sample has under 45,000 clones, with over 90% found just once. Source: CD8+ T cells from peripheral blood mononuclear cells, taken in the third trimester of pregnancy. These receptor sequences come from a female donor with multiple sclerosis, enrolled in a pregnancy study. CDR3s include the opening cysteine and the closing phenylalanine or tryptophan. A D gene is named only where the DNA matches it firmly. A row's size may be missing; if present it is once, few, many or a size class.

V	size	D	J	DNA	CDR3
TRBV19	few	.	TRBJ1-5	TGTGCCAGTACAACAGGGAACAATCAGCCCCAGCATTTT	CASTTGNNQPQHF
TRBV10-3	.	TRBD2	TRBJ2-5	TGTGCCATCAGTGAGTCTGGGCTAGCGGGGGGGCTCCAAGAGACCCAGTACTTC	CAISESGLAGGLQETQYF
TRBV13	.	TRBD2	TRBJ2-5	TGTGCCAGCAGCTTAGTTAGCGGGAGTAAGACCCAGTACTTC	CASSLVSGSKTQYF
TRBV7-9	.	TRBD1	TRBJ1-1	TGTGCCAGCAGCTTAGACAGGGGGCAGGTCACTGAAGCTTTCTTT	CASSLDRGQVTEAFF
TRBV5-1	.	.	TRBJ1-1	TGCGCCAGCCGAAGGGGTACTGAAGCTTTCTTT	CASRRGTEAFF
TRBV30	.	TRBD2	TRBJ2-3	TGTGCCTGGAGAGTCCGGGGAGCGGGGGCCGCAGATACGCAGTATTTT	CAWRVRGAGAADTQYF
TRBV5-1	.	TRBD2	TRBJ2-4	TGCGCCAGCAGCTTGGAGCTGCCGGGGGGGGCAAGAAACATTCAGTACTTC	CASSLELPGGARNIQYF
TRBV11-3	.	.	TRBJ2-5	TGTGCCAGCAGCTTGGCCGACTACTGGGAGACCCAGTACTTC	CASSLADYWETQYF
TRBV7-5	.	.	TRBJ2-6	TGTGCCAGAAGCTACAACCCTCAGGGGCCTGGGGCCAACGTCCTGACTTTC	CARSYNPQGPGANVLTF
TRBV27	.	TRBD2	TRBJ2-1	TGTGCCAGCAGTTTTACTAGCGGGAGCTACAATGAGCAGTTCTTC	CASSFTSGSYNEQFF
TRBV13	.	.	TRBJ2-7	TGTGCCAGCAGCTTTAGCTCCTACGAGCAGTACTTC	CASSFSSYEQYF
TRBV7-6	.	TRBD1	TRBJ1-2	TGTGCCAGCAGCTGGACAGGGTTCGATGGCTACACCTTC	CASSWTGFDGYTF
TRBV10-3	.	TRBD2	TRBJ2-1	TGTGCCATCAGCGATACTAGCGAAGTCGGTGAGCAGTTCTTC	CAISDTSEVGEQFF
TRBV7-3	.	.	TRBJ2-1	TGTGCCAGCAGCTACAGGGGGGGGAGCTCCTACAATGAGCAGTTCTTC	CASSYRGGSSYNEQFF
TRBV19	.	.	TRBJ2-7	TGTGCCAGTAGTCTCAAACACAGGGCTTACGAGCAGTACTTC	CASSLKHRAYEQYF
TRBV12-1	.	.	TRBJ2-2	TGTGCCAGCAGCCGCGGGAGCCTTCGCCTTAACACCGGGGAGCTGTTTTTT	CASSRGSLRLNTGELFF
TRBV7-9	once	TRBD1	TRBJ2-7	TGTGCCAGCGGATCCGTAGTACAGGGGCTATACGAGCAGTACTTC	CASGSVVQGLYEQYF
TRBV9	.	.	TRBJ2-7	TGTGCCAGCAGCGTAGGAGGGACACCCTACGAGCAGTACTTC	CASSVGGTPYEQYF
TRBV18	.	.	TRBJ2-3	TGTGCCAGCTCACCACTAGCGGAAAGCACAGATACGCAGTATTTT	CASSPLAESTDTQYF
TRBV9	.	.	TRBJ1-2	TGTGCCAGCAGCGGGGGCTCCACCCTAGGCTACACCTTC	CASSGGSTLGYTF
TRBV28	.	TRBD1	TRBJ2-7	TGTGCCAGCAGGGACAGGGTGGACGAGCAGTACTTC	CASRDRVDEQYF
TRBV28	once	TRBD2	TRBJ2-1	TGTGCCAGCAGTACCAGGGAGTTAGCGGGGAACACCTACAATGAGCAGTTCTTC	CASSTRELAGNTYNEQFF
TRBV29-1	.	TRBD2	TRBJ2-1	TGCAGCCCTAGACTAGCGGGTGACCATGAGCAGTTCTTC	CSPRLAGDHEQFF
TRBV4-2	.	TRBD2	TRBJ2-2	TGTGCCAGCAGCCAAGAAACTAGCGGGGGGACGTCCGGGGAGCTGTTTTTT	CASSQETSGGTSGELFF
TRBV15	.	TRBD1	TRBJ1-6	TGTGCCACCAGCTGGAACAGGGGAGAAGATTCACCCCTCCACTTT	CATSWNRGEDSPLHF
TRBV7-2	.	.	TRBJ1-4	TGTGCCAGCAGCTTAGCGCGCGGGGGCGAGGAAAAACTGTTTTTT	CASSLARGGEEKLFF
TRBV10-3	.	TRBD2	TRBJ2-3	TGTGCCATCAGTGAGTTTCGCGGGAGTTCAGATACGCAGTATTTT	CAISEFRGSSDTQYF
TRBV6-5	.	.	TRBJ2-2	TGTGCCAGCAGGGACAGCGCGAACACCGGGGAGCTGTTTTTT	CASRDSANTGELFF
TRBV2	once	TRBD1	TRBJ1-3	TGTGCCAGCAGTGGGACAGGGGGAAACACCATATATTTT	CASSGTGGNTIYF
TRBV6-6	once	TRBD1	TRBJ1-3	TGTGCCAGCAGCCCACAGGGGGAAGGGCCTGGAAACACCATATATTTT	CASSPQGEGPGNTIYF
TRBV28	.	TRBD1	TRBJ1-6	TGTGCCAGCAGTCCATCGACAGGGTTGGACTATAATTCACCCCTCCACTTT	CASSPSTGLDYNSPLHF
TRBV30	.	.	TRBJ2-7	TGTGCCTGGAGTGTTACTATCCTAGTCAGCGAGCAGTACTTC	CAWSVTILVSEQYF
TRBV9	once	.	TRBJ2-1	TGTGCCAGCAGCACCGCGGTAGGTCCGGGGGAGCAGTTCTTC	CASSTAVGPGEQFF